This T cell receptor (beta chain) was identified in a study of T cell clonotyping in hematopoietic cell transplantation. Study conclusions and caveats: Pathologically expanded recipient clonotypes increased progressively from day 30 to day 180 as diversity fell.

Clones were read by immunoSEQ multiplex PCR, and TCRdb kept only the in-frame ones, dropping some. The sample gives roughly 29,000 clones, about 90% of which show up once; about 10% is in the top ten. Of note for this clone: Its antigen is as yet unknown.

This receptor was taken from a female patient aged 50-59 years who had an allogeneic stem cell transplant from a related donor, so the T cells may come from the graft donor. Some clones in this sample may be carry-over from other donors' samples. Sequenced here: PBMCs, sampled 100 days after allogeneic stem cell transplant.

The DNA of the CDR3 is TGTGCCTGGAGTGGGTCCTTGGGACATCTCGGGGAGCTGTTTTTT. Translating gives CAWSGSLGHLGELFF. The chain uses TRBV30 and TRBJ2-2; the D gene is possibly TRBD1 (6 bases). The CDR3 covers 15 residues. CDR1 GTSNPN and CDR2 SVGIG come from the germline V gene (reference sequence). V was trimmed by 1 base and J by 7 bases, leaving 16 bases between them.